A single sample is the source of the 17 T cell receptor beta chains below, sequenced in a study of T cells in localized non-small cell lung cancer. The protocol was immunoSEQ multiplex PCR, while the TCRdb copy is restricted to in-frame clones and leaves out a portion. The data hold tens of thousands of clones, with about 85% observed a single time. Sequences were derived from PBMCs, sampled before any cancer treatment. Every receptor here comes from a woman aged 40-69 years with stage II squamous cell lung carcinoma.

The CDR3 DNA sequence: TGCGCCAGCAGCCCTCACAGGGATTCGGATGAAAAACTGTTTTTT. Its translation: CASSPHRDSDEKLFF. This sequence joins TRBV5-1 and TRBJ1-4; D might be TRBD1 (6 bases). Germline assignment: CDR1 SGHRS and CDR2 YFSETQ. The CDR3 runs 15 residues. The V gene lost 4 bases and the J gene lost 6 bases, with 16 bases spanning the gap.

The chain carries TRBV28 and TRBJ2-5; D not certain. The J call may be wrong; the DNA end is better matched by TRBJ2-7. Germline V gives CDR1 MDHEN, CDR2 SYDVKM. The CDR3 totals 13 residues. CDR3 amino acids: CASGSWASYEQYF. CDR3 nucleotides: TGTGCCAGCGGATCATGGGCTTCCTACGAGCAGTACTTC.

The V gene is TRBV10-3, the J gene TRBJ2-4; maybe TRBD2 (5 bases). Germline CDR1 ENHRY, CDR2 SYGVKD. This CDR3 spans 16 amino acids. Trimming stripped 4 bases from V and 6 bases from J, with 19 bases between. The CDR3 protein is CAISGGEVDGGNIQYF. The CDR3 DNA reads TGTGCCATCAGTGGGGGAGAGGTAGACGGTGGAAACATTCAGTACTTC.

This sequence joins TRBV19 and TRBJ1-1; the D is unclear. This CDR3 is built from 14 residues. Per germline, CDR1 LNHDA and CDR2 SQIVND (reference sequence). V lost 7 bases, J lost 1 base, and 13 bases lay in between. DNA for the CDR3: TGTGCCAGTAAAAAGGAGGGTCAGAACACTGAAGCTTTCTTT. Translated: CASKKEGQNTEAFF. The complete variable domain, with remaining parts taken from reference TRBV19 and TRBJ1-1, reads DGGITQSPKYLFRKEGQNVTLSCEQNLNHDAMYWYRQDPGQGLRLIYYSQIVNDFQKGDIAEGYSVSREKKESFPLTVTSAQKNPTAFYLCASKKEGQNTEAFFGQGTRLTVV.

This clone has a handful of counts. In DNA, the CDR3 is TGCGCCAGCAGCTTGGAAGAGGCGGGGGGACCAACCGGGGAGCTGTTTTTT. This codes for CASSLEEAGGPTGELFF. The chain employs TRBV5-1 and TRBJ2-2; the match to TRBD2 covers 8 bases. Germline trimming cut 0 bases from V and 5 bases from J; bases unmatched to any gene: 9. Germline loops: CDR1 SGHRS, CDR2 YFSETQ. CDR3 length: 17 amino acids.

Comment on this clone: The same CDR3 also results from other DNA sequences found in this sample. The chain is built from TRBV5-6 and TRBJ1-1, with unresolved D. V gave up 1 base and J gave up 0 bases, with 10 bases separating them. Looked up from germline, CDR1 is SGHDT and CDR2 is YYEEEE. The CDR3 runs 15 residues. DNA for the CDR3: TGTGCCAGCAGCTTGAAAGTTACGATGAACACTGAAGCTTTCTTT. This translates into CASSLKVTMNTEAFF.

This clone was observed once. J is TRBJ2-1 and V is TRBV6-6; TRBD1 matches 10 bases. The CDR3 runs 16 residues. Trimming removed 1 base from V and 9 bases from J; junction bases left unmatched: 9. Germline loops: CDR1 MNHNY, CDR2 SVGAGI (reference sequence). The CDR3 coding sequence is TGTGCCAGCAGTTACTTGGGACCGGGACAGGGGTCTGAGCAGTTCTTC. Its translation: CASSYLGPGQGSEQFF.

The gene calls are TRBV9 and TRBJ2-5; perhaps TRBD1 as D (6 bases). This CDR3 spans 13 amino acids. In germline, CDR1 is SGDLS, CDR2 YYNGEE. V lost 0 bases and J 4 bases, leaving 7 bases between the germline ends. CDR3 coding DNA: TGTGCCAGCAGCGTAGACAGGGCAGAGACCCAGTACTTC. It is translated as CASSVDRAETQYF. Combining the CDR3 with reference TRBV9 and TRBJ2-5 gives the whole variable domain DSGVTQTPKHLITATGQRVTLRCSPRSGDLSVYWYQQSLDQGLQFLIQYYNGEERAKGNILERFSAQQFPDLHSELNLSSLELGDSALYFCASSVDRAETQYFGPGTRLLVL.

The chain links TRBV15 to TRBJ1-2, with unresolved D. V was trimmed by 1 base and J by 6 bases, leaving 12 bases between them. This CDR3 is built from 14 residues. CDR1 is LNHNV, CDR2 YYDKDF, per germline (reference sequence). For the CDR3, the DNA is TGTGCCACCAGCAGAGTCCTTCACACGGATGGCTACACCTTC. This translates into CATSRVLHTDGYTF.

Regarding this clone: A junction end diverges from the germline sequence, so it may reflect a read error. This sequence joins TRBV5-6 and TRBJ1-2, with a possible D match to TRBD1 (6 bases). Germline V gene data show CDR1 as SGHDT and CDR2 as YYEEEE. The CDR3 has 14 residues. This CDR3 is CASTLVRGLRGYTF. CDR3 coding DNA: TGTGCCAGCACCTTGGTACGGGGGCTGAGAGGCTACACCTTC.

This rearrangement joins TRBV6-1 to TRBJ2-7; the match to TRBD2 covers 7 bases. The trim removed 8 bases at V and 3 bases at J, leaving 7 bases unmatched. Germline CDR1 and CDR2: MNHNS and SASEGT. The CDR3 extends over 13 amino acids. In nucleotides, the CDR3 is TGTGCCAGCTGCCGGGACTACTACTACGAGCAGTACTTC. Translated: CASCRDYYYEQYF.

V and J are TRBV11-3 and TRBJ1-5, with D possibly being TRBD1 (5 bases). In germline, CDR1 is SGHNT, CDR2 YENEEA. The CDR3 spans 15 residues. The V gene lost 4 bases and the J gene lost 4 bases, with 14 bases spanning the gap. The CDR3 nucleotides are TGTGCCAGCAGCTCAGGCCGGGACGAAAATCAGCCCCAGCATTTT. Its translation: CASSSGRDENQPQHF.

V usage is TRBV5-6 and J usage is TRBJ1-1; 8 nucleotides line up with TRBD1. The CDR3 extends over 14 amino acids. CDR1 and CDR2 from the germline V gene are SGHDT and YYEEEE. Trimming at V came to 3 bases and at J to 3 bases, leaving 4 bases not matched to a gene. CDR3 protein: CASSSTDRDTEAFF. In DNA, the CDR3 is TGTGCCAGCAGCTCCACGGACAGGGACACTGAAGCTTTCTTT. Full variable domain (remainder filled in from reference TRBV5-6 and TRBJ1-1): DAGVTQSPTHLIKTRGQQVTLRCSPKSGHDTVSWYQQALGQGPQFIFQYYEEEERQRGNFPDRFSGHQFPNYSSELNVNALLLGDSALYLCASSSTDRDTEAFFGQGTRLTVV.

This chain links TRBV27 with TRBJ1-3; the match to TRBD1 covers 7 bases. The CDR3 runs 15 residues. The V gene's germline CDR1 is MNHEY and CDR2 SMNVEV (reference sequence). V lost 2 bases, J lost 4 bases, and 5 bases stayed unmatched. CDR3 nucleotides: TGTGCCAGCAGTTTACGAGGGGGCAGAGGAAACACCATATATTTT. This encodes CASSLRGGRGNTIYF.

The chain is built from TRBV7-2 and TRBJ2-3; D is unclear. The length of the CDR3 is 15 residues. Germline CDR1 reads SGHTA; CDR2 reads FQGNSA. V was clipped by 1 base and J by 2 bases, with 10 bases between them. DNA of the CDR3: TGTGCCAGCAGCTTAGAGACACTGCCCACAGATACGCAGTATTTT. This sequence encodes CASSLETLPTDTQYF.

The chain recombines TRBV19 with TRBJ2-5; 8 positions match TRBD2. The germline V gene has CDR1 LNHDA and CDR2 SQIVND (reference sequence). The V gene end was trimmed by 5 bases and the J gene end by 5 bases; junction bases not matched to a gene: 10. This CDR3 comprises 15 residues. The CDR3 DNA follows: TGTGCCAGTAGTCTCGGGGGGGGCCCCCGCGAGACCCAGTACTTC. It translates to CASSLGGGPRETQYF.

There are a few counts of this clone. The chain employs TRBV19 and TRBJ2-6, with D perhaps matching TRBD1 (5 bases). Germline V gene data show CDR1 as LNHDA and CDR2 as SQIVND (reference sequence). There are 17 residues in the CDR3. V lost 8 bases and J lost 0, with 17 bases in between. The CDR3 protein is CASGRGRLASGANVLTF. CDR3 nucleotides: TGTGCCAGTGGAAGGGGCAGGCTCGCCTCTGGGGCCAACGTCCTGACTTTC. Together with reference TRBV19 and TRBJ2-6, the CDR3 gives the full variable domain: DGGITQSPKYLFRKEGQNVTLSCEQNLNHDAMYWYRQDPGQGLRLIYYSQIVNDFQKGDIAEGYSVSREKKESFPLTVTSAQKNPTAFYLCASGRGRLASGANVLTFGAGSRLTVL.